Presented here are 32 T cell receptor beta chains from one specimen sequenced in a study of shared clonotypes between healthy human individuals. This table comes from immunoSEQ multiplex PCR, and its TCRdb copy is limited to in-frame clones, with some not included. Of about 1.4 million clones in the sample, over 95% were seen once. Sequenced: naive CD4+ T cells sorted from blood. The sample's subset: CD45RA+ positively selected. All receptors come from a man between 25 and 39 years old in good health.

The rearrangement uses TRBV14 and TRBJ2-7; the D gene is possibly TRBD2 (6 bases). This CDR3 has 12 residues. Trimming stripped 4 bases from V and 5 bases from J, with 9 bases between. CDR1 is SGHDN and CDR2 is FVKESK in the germline V gene. This CDR3 reads CASSPRTNEQYF. DNA for the CDR3: TGTGCCAGCAGCCCACGGACTAACGAGCAGTACTTC.

V gene TRBV18 combines with J gene TRBJ2-2, with 8 bases identical to TRBD1. Germline V lookup: CDR1 KGHSH, CDR2 LQKENI. The length of the CDR3 is 15 residues. J gave up 5 bases and V 2 bases, and 4 bases lay outside the gene matches. The DNA of the CDR3 is TGTGCCAGCTCACCATCAGGGGGCGATACCGGGGAGCTGTTTTTT. Translating it yields CASSPSGGDTGELFF.

The chain links TRBV5-4 to TRBJ1-1; TRBD1 matches at 7 bases. The CDR3 length is 15 residues. CDR1 and CDR2 (germline): SGHNT, YYREEE (reference sequence). With 4 bases clipped from V and 3 bases from J, the junction kept 9 bases outside the gene matches. This CDR3 is CASSGTGAGYTEAFF. CDR3 DNA sequence: TGTGCCAGCAGCGGAACAGGGGCAGGGTACACTGAAGCTTTCTTT.

The chain links TRBV5-1 to TRBJ2-3; 12 nucleotides match TRBD2. J was trimmed by 0 bases and V by 4 bases; bases with no gene match: 12. From germline, CDR1 is SGHRS and CDR2 YFSETQ. This CDR3 contains 19 residues. The CDR3 protein is CASSHGPLLAGGSTDTQYF. CDR3 nucleotide sequence: TGCGCCAGCAGCCATGGGCCGTTACTAGCGGGAGGTAGCACAGATACGCAGTATTTT.

The genes are TRBV7-9 and TRBJ2-5; the match to TRBD1 covers 10 bases. V was clipped by 6 bases and J by 5 bases; unmatched bases: 6. CDR1 and CDR2 from the germline V gene are SEHNR and FQNEAQ (reference sequence). The CDR3 has 14 residues. This chain's CDR3 is CASSDRGRTETQYF. The CDR3 DNA reads TGTGCCAGCAGTGACAGGGGGCGCACCGAGACCCAGTACTTC.

The V and J genes are TRBV6-6 and TRBJ1-2; D is uncertain. Per the germline V gene, CDR1 is MNHNY and CDR2 is SVGAGI (reference sequence). The germline V and J ends were trimmed by 6 bases and 5 bases, with 4 bases remaining between them. CDR3 length: 10 amino acids. The CDR3 protein is CASRGYGYTF. The DNA of the CDR3 is TGTGCCAGCAGAGGTTATGGCTACACCTTC.

As for this clone: Other DNA sequences in the sample encode the same CDR3. V and J are TRBV7-9 and TRBJ1-5, with TRBD1 as a possible D gene (6 bases). In germline, CDR1 is SEHNR, CDR2 FQNEAQ (reference sequence). Trimming removed 0 bases from V and 4 bases from J, with 10 bases in between. This CDR3 has 15 amino acids. The CDR3 reads CASSLAGGGNQPQHF. CDR3 in DNA: TGTGCCAGCAGCTTAGCGGGGGGCGGAAATCAGCCCCAGCATTTT.

J is TRBJ1-4 and V is TRBV5-4; tentatively, D is TRBD1 (5 bases). The germline V gene has CDR1 SGHNT and CDR2 YYREEE (reference sequence). Deletions cut 4 bases from V and 2 bases from J, with 12 bases between. The CDR3 is 15 amino acids. CDR3 protein: CASSESGPTNEKLFF. The CDR3 DNA is TGTGCCAGCAGCGAATCAGGGCCTACTAATGAAAAACTGTTTTTT.

The genes are TRBV28 and TRBJ2-7; the D gene could be TRBD1 or TRBD2 (5 bases each). The CDR3 runs 13 residues. Trimming took 7 bases from V and 6 from J, leaving 16 bases between them. Germline CDR1 reads MDHEN; CDR2 reads SYDVKM. The CDR3: CASMGEKAAEQYF. CDR3 DNA sequence: TGTGCCAGCATGGGGGAGAAAGCTGCCGAGCAGTACTTC.

This clone was detected a few times. This chain joins TRBV18 and TRBJ1-5; 7 bases line up with TRBD1. Germline V gives CDR1 KGHSH, CDR2 LQKENI. The CDR3 extends over 14 amino acids. The V segment lost 2 bases and the J segment 16 bases; nucleotides outside the gene matches: 14. CDR3 in DNA: TGTGCCAGCTCACCAGGGGACAGCGGTCAACCTCATCATTTT. Its translation: CASSPGDSGQPHHF.

The chain joins TRBV7-2 to TRBJ2-5; D not resolved. Germline CDR1 SGHTA, CDR2 FQGNSA. The CDR3 length is 13 residues. The V end lost 2 bases, the J end lost 4 bases, and 8 bases lay between the germline ends. The CDR3 nucleotides are TGTGCCAGCAGCTTACGGCTTCGAGAGACCCAGTACTTC. Translation gives CASSLRLRETQYF. Looking up the rest from reference TRBV7-2 and TRBJ2-5 gives the full variable domain: GAGVSQSPSNKVTEKGKDVELRCDPISGHTALYWYRQSLGQGLEFLIYFQGNSAPDKSGLPSDRFSAERTGGSVSTLTIQRTQQEDSAVYLCASSLRLRETQYFGPGTRLLVL.

With respect to this clone: The sample carries other DNA sequences with the same CDR3. This chain joins TRBV15 and TRBJ1-5, with unresolved D. The germline V gene has CDR1 LNHNV and CDR2 YYDKDF (reference sequence). V lost 3 bases to trimming and J lost 0 bases, with 3 bases between them. This CDR3 has 13 amino acids. The CDR3 nucleotides read TGTGCCACCAGCAGGGGTAGCAATCAGCCCCAGCATTTT. Amino acid sequence: CATSRGSNQPQHF.

This chain joins TRBV5-1 and TRBJ1-1; D might be TRBD1 (5 bases). CDR1 is SGHRS and CDR2 is YFSETQ in the germline V gene. This CDR3 is built from 13 residues. Trimming left V 7 bases short and J 1 base short, with 11 bases between. The CDR3 protein is CASSGLQNTEAFF. For the CDR3, the DNA is TGCGCCAGCTCGGGACTGCAGAACACTGAAGCTTTCTTT. The variable domain in full, with the rest retrieved from reference TRBV5-1 and TRBJ1-1, is KAGVTQTPRYLIKTRGQQVTLSCSPISGHRSVSWYQQTPGQGLQFLFEYFSETQRNKGNFPGRFSGRQFSNSRSEMNVSTLELGDSALYLCASSGLQNTEAFFGQGTRLTVV.

The chain carries TRBV4-1 and TRBJ2-3; D may correspond to TRBD1 or TRBD2 (5 bases each). Germline V gene sequence: CDR1 MGHRA, CDR2 YSYEKL. The V end lost 5 bases, the J end lost 0 bases, and 15 bases lay between the germline ends. The CDR3 is 16 residues long. In nucleotides, the CDR3 is TGCGCCAGCAGCTCGCCGGGACGGACTAGCACAGATACGCAGTATTTT. It codes for CASSSPGRTSTDTQYF.

The chain employs TRBV21-1 and TRBJ2-2; the D call TRBD1 from the table was never checked on the DNA. TRBV21-1 is reported as a pseudogene. There are 16 residues in the CDR3. DNA of the CDR3: TGTGCCAGCAGCGCCTCCGGGACAGGGTGCCCCGGGGAGCTGTTTTTT. This translates into CASSASGTGCPGELFF.

The rearrangement joins TRBV4-2 to TRBJ2-7; D might be TRBD1 (5 bases). Germline CDR1 reads LGHNA; CDR2 reads YNFKEQ. The germline V and J ends were trimmed by 2 bases and 0 bases, with 8 bases remaining between them. CDR3 length equals 14 residues. CDR3 residues: CASSQQGFSYEQYF. CDR3 bases: TGTGCCAGCAGCCAACAGGGATTCTCCTACGAGCAGTACTTC.

The rearrangement links TRBV10-3 to TRBJ1-2; TRBD1 might be the D (5 bases). This CDR3 comprises 14 residues. Germline lookup yields CDR1 ENHRY and CDR2 SYGVKD. Trimming stripped 11 bases from V and 3 bases from J, with 19 bases between. The CDR3 loop is CACGSGVVDYGYTF. In DNA, the CDR3 is TGTGCCTGCGGGTCGGGGGTTGTGGACTATGGCTACACCTTC.

This chain uses TRBV7-9 with TRBJ2-7; 9 bases are shared with TRBD1. The germline CDR1 and CDR2 sequences are SEHNR and FQNEAQ (reference sequence). Losses at the gene ends were 2 bases for V and 4 bases for J; bases not matched to a gene: 3. The CDR3 totals 14 residues. CDR3 amino acids: CASSLTGGKYEQYF. The CDR3 nucleotides read TGTGCCAGCAGCTTAACAGGGGGCAAGTACGAGCAGTACTTC. The complete variable domain, with remaining parts taken from reference TRBV7-9 and TRBJ2-7, reads DTGVSQNPRHKITKRGQNVTFRCDPISEHNRLYWYRQTLGQGPEFLTYFQNEAQLEKSRLLSDRFSAERPKGSFSTLEIQRTEQGDSAMYLCASSLTGGKYEQYFGPGTRLTVT.

J is TRBJ1-5 and V is TRBV27, with 7 nucleotides matching TRBD1. The CDR3 totals 16 residues. Unmatched junction bases numbered 10, after V lost 4 bases and J lost 4 bases. CDR1 is MNHEY, CDR2 SMNVEV, per germline (reference sequence). The CDR3 DNA reads as TGTGCCAGCAGTTCCATCCGGACAGGTTTAAATCAGCCCCAGCATTTT. Translation gives CASSSIRTGLNQPQHF.

The chain links TRBV11-2 to TRBJ2-1; 8 bases agree with TRBD2. V was pared by 0 bases and J by 4 bases, with 5 bases of the junction left unmatched. This CDR3 has 16 amino acids. Germline loops: CDR1 SGHAT, CDR2 FQNNGV. CDR3 loop: CASSLEPSGLYNEQFF. Here the CDR3 DNA reads TGTGCCAGCAGCTTAGAACCTAGCGGGTTATACAATGAGCAGTTCTTC.

V gene TRBV4-1 combines with J gene TRBJ1-2; a weak D match, TRBD1 (5 bases). Germline CDR1 and CDR2: MGHRA and YSYEKL. The CDR3 totals 15 residues. V was trimmed by 0 bases and J by 3 bases, leaving 11 bases between them. The CDR3 DNA reads TGCGCCAGCAGCCAAGATCAAGCGGGGGACTATGGCTACACCTTC. It codes for CASSQDQAGDYGYTF.

This clone was counted a few times. The CDR3: CASSYSSSGAQETQYF. In nucleotides, the CDR3 is TGTGCCAGCAGTTACTCTTCTAGCGGAGCTCAAGAGACCCAGTACTTC. This chain uses TRBV6-5 with TRBJ2-5; TRBD2 matches at 7 bases. CDR3 length: 16 residues. Unmatched junction bases numbered 6, after V lost 0 bases and J lost 2 bases. Germline V lookup: CDR1 MNHEY, CDR2 SVGAGI.

The chain is built from TRBV18 and TRBJ2-3; weak D call: TRBD1 (5 bases). CDR1 is KGHSH and CDR2 is LQKENI in the germline V gene. The ends were cut back, 4 bases at V and 10 bases at J, with 18 bases in the middle. The CDR3 runs 14 residues. The CDR3 sequence is CASSQGPGVNAQYF. As DNA, the CDR3 is TGTGCCAGCTCACAGGGGCCAGGCGTCAATGCGCAGTATTTT.

The chain employs TRBV6-1 and TRBJ2-7; D is perhaps TRBD1 or TRBD2 (5 bases each). Trimming shortened V by 1 base and J by 7 bases, and 8 bases separated the two germline ends. CDR3 length: 12 residues. CDR1 and CDR2 from the germline V gene are MNHNS and SASEGT. The CDR3 region has the DNA TGTGCCAGCAGTGAAGGGGGGTGGGAGCAGTACTTC. It yields the protein CASSEGGWEQYF.

This chain links TRBV29-1 with TRBJ1-2, with D tentatively TRBD1 (6 bases). Trimming shortened V by 7 bases and J by 0 bases, and 12 bases separated the two germline ends. This CDR3 is built from 13 residues. CDR1 and CDR2 (germline): SQVTM, ANQGSEA. In DNA, the CDR3 is TGCAGCGACACTGGGGGGCCTAACTATGGCTACACCTTC. As protein: CSDTGGPNYGYTF.

The J gene is TRBJ1-1, the V gene TRBV9, with 10 bases matching TRBD1. With V trimmed by 2 bases and J by 5 bases, 6 bases remained unmatched. The CDR3 consists of 15 residues. The V gene's germline CDR1 is SGDLS and CDR2 YYNGEE. Here the CDR3 DNA reads TGTGCCAGCAGCGTTACCGGGACAGGGGTGACTGAAGCTTTCTTT. Encoded protein: CASSVTGTGVTEAFF.

As to this clone: Other DNA sequences of this sample code for an identical CDR3. The chain is built from TRBV7-9 and TRBJ2-7; D unclear. Germline loops: CDR1 SEHNR, CDR2 FQNEAQ (reference sequence). The ends were cut back, 4 bases at V and 0 bases at J, with 10 bases in the middle. The CDR3 sequence is 14 residues long. CDR3 sequence reads: CASSSRDGSYEQYF. For the CDR3, the DNA is TGTGCCAGCAGCTCGAGAGACGGCTCCTACGAGCAGTACTTC.

The chain uses TRBV19 and TRBJ1-1; D is unresolved. Germline assignment: CDR1 LNHDA and CDR2 SQIVND (reference sequence). The CDR3 is made up of 15 amino acids. Trimming took 3 bases from V and 1 from J, leaving 12 bases between them. CDR3 nucleotides: TGTGCCAGTAGTATTAACAAAGACCGGAACACTGAAGCTTTCTTT. Translating it yields CASSINKDRNTEAFF.

In its sample, this clone was seen a few times. V gene TRBV21-1 combines with J gene TRBJ1-3; the DNA was not used to check the table's D call, TRBD1. TRBV21-1 is a recognized pseudogene. CDR3 length: 14 residues. The CDR3 loop is CASSDNTSGNTIYF. As DNA, the CDR3 is TGTGCCAGCAGCGATAACACCTCTGGAAACACCATATATTTT.

The chain is built from TRBV27 and TRBJ1-5; no firm D call. V gave up 4 bases and J gave up 2 bases, with 9 bases separating them. CDR3 size: 14 residues. Germline V gives CDR1 MNHEY, CDR2 SMNVEV (reference sequence). This CDR3 is CASSSPAGNQPQHF. CDR3 in DNA: TGTGCCAGCAGTTCCCCGGCAGGCAATCAGCCCCAGCATTTT.

The genes are TRBV11-2 and TRBJ1-2, with no clear D. The CDR3 covers 11 residues. V lost 4 bases and J 8 bases, leaving 8 bases between the germline ends. The germline V gene encodes CDR1 SGHAT and CDR2 FQNNGV. CDR3 sequence: CASSSFWGYTF. Here the CDR3 DNA reads TGTGCCAGCAGCTCCTTCTGGGGCTACACCTTC.

V gene TRBV25-1 combines with J gene TRBJ1-1; no clear D. V was clipped by 3 bases and J by 6 bases, with 8 bases between them. CDR1 is MGHDK and CDR2 is SYGVNS in the germline V gene. There are 12 residues in the CDR3. CDR3 DNA sequence: TGTGCCAGCAGTGATCGTAGTGCTGAAGCTTTCTTT. This sequence encodes CASSDRSAEAFF.